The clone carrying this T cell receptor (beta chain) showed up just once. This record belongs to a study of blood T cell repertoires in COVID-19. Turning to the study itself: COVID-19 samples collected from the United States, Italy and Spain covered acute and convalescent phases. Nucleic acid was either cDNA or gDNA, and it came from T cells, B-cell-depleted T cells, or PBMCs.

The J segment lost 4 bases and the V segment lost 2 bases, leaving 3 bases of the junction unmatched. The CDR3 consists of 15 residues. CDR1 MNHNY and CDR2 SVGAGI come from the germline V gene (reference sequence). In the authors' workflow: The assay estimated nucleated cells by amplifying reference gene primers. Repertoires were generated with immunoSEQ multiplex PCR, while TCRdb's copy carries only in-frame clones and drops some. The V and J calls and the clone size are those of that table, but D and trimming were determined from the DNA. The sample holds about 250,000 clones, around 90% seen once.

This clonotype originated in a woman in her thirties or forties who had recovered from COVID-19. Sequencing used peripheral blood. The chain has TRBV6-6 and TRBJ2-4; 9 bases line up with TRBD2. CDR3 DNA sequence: TGTGCCAGCAGTTACGTAGCGGGGGAAAAAAACATTCAGTACTTC. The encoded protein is CASSYVAGEKNIQYF.